This is a list of T cell receptor beta chains from one sample in a study of blood T cell repertoires in COVID-19. Profiling relied on immunoSEQ multiplex PCR, and the TCRdb table lists in-frame clones only, not all of them. Among some 270,000 clones listed, around 86% were seen once. The specimen sequenced was PBMCs or T cells enriched from blood (not recorded which). The source is a woman aged 35 to 49 who had recovered from COVID-19. Each CDR3 is given with its conserved first and last residue. A D gene is named only where the DNA matches it firmly. Size tells how often a clone was seen (once, few, many) or the class of an expanded clone, and some rows leave it out.

v_gene	abundance	j_gene	d_gene	CDR3nt	CDR3aa
TRBV7-2	-	TRBJ1-3	-	TGTGCCAGCAGCTTAGGAGTCTCTGGAAACACCATATATTTT	CASSLGVSGNTIYF
TRBV27	-	TRBJ2-7	TRBD1	TGTGCCAGCAGTCGGACAGGGGATACGGGCGAGCAGTACTTC	CASSRTGDTGEQYF
TRBV6-5	-	TRBJ1-6	-	TGTGCCAGCAGCCGGACAGTCCCTCGGGATTCACCCCTCCACTTT	CASSRTVPRDSPLHF
TRBV9	-	TRBJ2-3	-	TGTGCCAGCAGCGTAACGTCCCTAGGTTGGACAGATACGCAGTATTTT	CASSVTSLGWTDTQYF
TRBV19	once	TRBJ1-4	TRBD1	TGTGCCAGTAGTTCCGGGACAGGGCTCGAAAAACTGTTTTTT	CASSSGTGLEKLFF
TRBV7-8	-	TRBJ1-2	-	TGTGCCAGCAGCTTACAGGGCCGGGGCTACACCTTC	CASSLQGRGYTF
TRBV19	-	TRBJ1-1	-	TGTGCCAGTAGTATGGGAGGGGGAAACACTGAAGCTTTCTTT	CASSMGGGNTEAFF
TRBV7-8	-	TRBJ1-5	-	TGTGCCAGCAGCTCCCCCCGCACTTATCAGCCCCAGCATTTT	CASSSPRTYQPQHF
TRBV6-5	once	TRBJ1-2	-	TGTGCCAGCAGGGGCAGGGGTACATGGGAAGATGGCTACACCTTC	CASRGRGTWEDGYTF
TRBV27	-	TRBJ1-1	-	TGTGCCAGCAGTTCCCAACTCCTGGACAGAGAAGCTTTCTTT	CASSSQLLDREAFF
TRBV27	-	TRBJ1-2	TRBD1	TGTGCCAGCAGTTTTCAGTCCGGGACAGCGAGCGGCTACACCTTC	CASSFQSGTASGYTF
TRBV6-2/TRBV6-3	-	TRBJ2-7	TRBD1	TGTGCCAGCAGTGCCGGGACAGGGGTCTACGAGCAGTACTTC	CASSAGTGVYEQYF
TRBV7-2	-	TRBJ2-7	TRBD2	TGTGCCAGCAGCCTGCAACCGTGGCTAGCGGGAGACGAGCAGTACTTC	CASSLQPWLAGDEQYF